The 5 T cell receptor beta chains below were found in one sample sequenced in a study of radiotherapy plus CTLA-4 blockade in lung cancer. TCRdb's table, derived via immunoSEQ multiplex PCR, lists solely in-frame clones and lacks some. The sample lists roughly 45,000 clones; approximately 67% were seen once. Material: peripheral blood, obtained from a patient treated with radiotherapy plus ipilimumab. These receptors all stem from a human donor with non-small cell lung cancer who had a partial response to radiotherapy plus ipilimumab.

This clone has more than one count but fewer than ten. The V and J genes are TRBV7-9 and TRBJ2-7; no reliable D call. The CDR3 covers 12 residues. CDR1 SEHNR and CDR2 FQNEAQ come from the germline V gene (reference sequence). Trimming took 3 bases from V and 3 from J, leaving 6 bases between them. The CDR3 DNA sequence: TGTGCCAGCAGCTTGAGTGGCTACGAGCAGTACTTC. Encoded protein: CASSLSGYEQYF. Based on the CDR3 plus reference TRBV7-9 and TRBJ2-7, the full variable domain is DTGVSQNPRHKITKRGQNVTFRCDPISEHNRLYWYRQTLGQGPEFLTYFQNEAQLEKSRLLSDRFSAERPKGSFSTLEIQRTEQGDSAMYLCASSLSGYEQYFGPGTRLTVT.

V gene TRBV7-8 combines with J gene TRBJ1-1; 7 bases fit TRBD1. V lost 4 bases to trimming and J lost 7 bases; unmatched junction nucleotides: 6. Germline CDR1 SGHVS, CDR2 FQNEAQ. The CDR3 spans 13 residues. CDR3: CASSYRDSREAFF. CDR3 nucleotides: TGTGCCAGCAGCTACCGGGACAGCCGTGAAGCTTTCTTT. The whole variable domain, filled in from reference TRBV7-8 and TRBJ1-1, reads GAGVSQSPRYKVAKRGQDVALRCDPISGHVSLFWYQQALGQGPEFLTYFQNEAQLDKSGLPSDRFFAERPEGSVSTLKIQRTQQEDSAVYLCASSYRDSREAFFGQGTRLTVV.

The rearrangement joins TRBV4-2 to TRBJ2-7, with TRBD2 matching 7 bases. Germline V lookup: CDR1 LGHNA, CDR2 YNFKEQ. V lost 4 bases, J lost 4 bases, and 4 bases stayed unmatched. The CDR3 has 13 amino acids. This CDR3 reads CASSRGSKYEQYF. The CDR3 DNA follows: TGTGCCAGCAGCCGCGGGAGTAAGTACGAGCAGTACTTC.

The rearrangement uses TRBV5-1 and TRBJ2-1; 11 bases are a match to TRBD2. The germline CDR1 and CDR2 sequences are SGHRS and YFSETQ. The CDR3 is 15 amino acids. Unmatched junction bases numbered 12, after V lost 4 bases and J lost 12 bases. The CDR3 bases are TGCGCCAGCAGCCCGGATAGCGGGAGGGGCTCGGGGCAGTTCTTC. This codes for CASSPDSGRGSGQFF.

The V call is TRBV10-2, the J call TRBJ1-5; D remains unclear. Germline loops: CDR1 WSHSY, CDR2 SAAADI. The V and J ends lost 3 bases and 0 bases respectively, with 15 bases between them. The CDR3 loop spans 17 amino acids. Here the CDR3 DNA reads TGCGCCAGCAGTGAAATTCAGACGACTTATAGCAATCAGCCCCAGCATTTT. This translates into CASSEIQTTYSNQPQHF.